The 20 T cell receptor beta chains presented below share a single source sample, sequenced in a study of blood T cell repertoires in COVID-19. TCRdb keeps only in-frame clones here, not all; method: immunoSEQ multiplex PCR. The sample holds roughly 250,000 clones, more than 80% seen once. Material for sequencing was PBMCs or T cells enriched from blood (not recorded which). These receptors came from a woman aged 18-30 years who had recovered from COVID-19.

CDR3 region: CASSQILRGGHEQFF. CDR3 bases: TGCGCCAGCAGCCAAATCCTCCGGGGGGGCCATGAGCAGTTCTTC. This chain connects TRBV5-1 to TRBJ2-1; 8 positions agree with TRBD2. Germline CDR1 SGHRS, CDR2 YFSETQ. J gave up 8 bases and V 4 bases, and 11 bases lay outside the gene matches. The CDR3 totals 15 residues.

As concerns this clone: Other DNA sequences in the same sample also yield this CDR3. This chain links TRBV9 with TRBJ1-3, with a possible D match to TRBD1 (5 bases). The CDR3 is made up of 14 amino acids. Germline V gene data show CDR1 as SGDLS and CDR2 as YYNGEE. The germline V and J ends were trimmed by 0 bases and 5 bases, with 9 bases remaining between them. This CDR3 reads CASSVGQGRNTIYF. Written as DNA, the CDR3 is TGTGCCAGCAGCGTAGGGCAGGGAAGAAACACCATATATTTT.

This clone appeared a few times. The rearrangement uses TRBV18 and TRBJ2-1; 7 bases map to TRBD1. Germline assignment: CDR1 KGHSH and CDR2 LQKENI. CDR3 length equals 14 residues. V shed 2 bases, J shed 6 bases, and the junction held 4 bases outside the gene matches. The CDR3 reads CASSPGGQFNEQFF. The CDR3 bases are TGTGCCAGCTCACCAGGGGGACAGTTCAATGAGCAGTTCTTC. The variable domain in full, completed from reference TRBV18 and TRBJ2-1, reads NAGVMQNPRHLVRRRGQEARLRCSPMKGHSHVYWYRQLPEEGLKFMVYLQKENIIDESGMPKERFSAEFPKEGPSILRIQQVVRGDSAAYFCASSPGGQFNEQFFGPGTRLTVL.

The rearrangement joins TRBV5-6 to TRBJ2-1; D possibly corresponds to TRBD2 (5 bases). The germline CDR1 and CDR2 sequences are SGHDT and YYEEEE. The V and J ends lost 0 bases and 9 bases respectively, with 7 bases between them. CDR3 length: 12 residues. The CDR3 bases are TGTGCCAGCAGCTTGGCTAGCCTTGAGCAGTTCTTC. Its translation: CASSLASLEQFF.

The J gene is TRBJ2-5, the V gene TRBV5-1; 9 bases are shared with TRBD1. There are 15 residues in the CDR3. Per the germline V gene, CDR1 is SGHRS and CDR2 is YFSETQ. Trimming removed 8 bases from V and 4 bases from J; junction bases left unmatched: 12. The DNA for the CDR3 is TGCGCCAGTACTAAATCTGGACAGGGGTCAGAGACCCAGTACTTC. Translation: CASTKSGQGSETQYF.

The chain combines TRBV18 with TRBJ1-1; possibly TRBD1 for D (6 bases). Germline V gene data show CDR1 as KGHSH and CDR2 as LQKENI. The CDR3 loop spans 14 amino acids. Trimming removed 5 bases from V and 1 base from J, with 11 bases in between. The CDR3 nucleotides read TGTGCCAGCTCAACAACAGGGCAGAACACTGAAGCTTTCTTT. This translates into CASSTTGQNTEAFF.

The chain uses TRBV7-6 and TRBJ1-6; maybe TRBD1 (6 bases). The germline gives CDR1 SGHVS, CDR2 FNYEAQ. The CDR3 has 18 amino acids. The ends were cut back, 4 bases at V and 8 bases at J, with 24 bases in the middle. CDR3 sequence (DNA): TGTGCCAGCAGCTCTGTTAGGCAGGGACAAAATTTGTATTCACCCCTCCACTTT. Amino acids: CASSSVRQGQNLYSPLHF.

The chain joins TRBV3-1 (or the pseudogene TRBV3-2) to TRBJ1-5; D is undetermined. The germline V and J ends were trimmed by 3 bases and 7 bases, with 10 bases remaining between them. CDR3 length equals 13 residues. CDR1 LGHDT and CDR2 YNNKEL come from the germline V gene (reference sequence). The CDR3: CASSHVYGQPQHF. For the CDR3, the DNA is TGTGCCAGCAGCCACGTTTACGGGCAGCCCCAGCATTTT.

This chain connects TRBV30 to TRBJ1-3, with 7 bases identical to TRBD1. CDR1 and CDR2 from the germline V gene are GTSNPN and SVGIG (reference sequence). Trimming at V came to 5 bases and at J to 2 bases, leaving 9 bases not matched to a gene. The CDR3 consists of 15 residues. CDR3: CAWQTATGPGNTIYF. Written as DNA, the CDR3 is TGTGCCTGGCAAACCGCGACAGGGCCTGGAAACACCATATATTTT.

The chain couples TRBV18 to TRBJ2-1; no firm D call. The germline gives CDR1 KGHSH, CDR2 LQKENI. CDR3 length: 13 residues. The V gene lost 3 bases and the J gene lost 2 bases, with 5 bases spanning the gap. The chain's CDR3 is CASSPLTYNEQFF. The CDR3 DNA follows: TGTGCCAGCTCACCGCTAACCTACAATGAGCAGTTCTTC.

About this clone: A junction end diverges from the germline sequence, so it may reflect a read error. The genes are TRBV18 and TRBJ1-2; 7 bases agree with TRBD1. This CDR3 has 14 amino acids. In germline, CDR1 is KGHSH, CDR2 LQKENI. This CDR3 reads CASSPGQPRGHPSF. The CDR3 DNA is TGTGCCAGCTCACCGGGACAGCCAAGGGGCCACCCCTCTTTC.

DNA for the CDR3: TGTGCCAGCAGCTTGCCGGGACAGGGGGATTCACCCCTCCACTTT. Translating it yields CASSLPGQGDSPLHF. V usage is TRBV5-4 and J usage is TRBJ1-6, with TRBD1 matching 11 bases. The germline V gene has CDR1 SGHNT and CDR2 YYREEE (reference sequence). This CDR3 contains 15 residues. Losses at the gene ends were 1 base for V and 8 bases for J; bases not matched to a gene: 2.

This clone showed up just once. The J gene is TRBJ1-2, the V gene TRBV27; maybe TRBD1 (6 bases). Germline V gene sequence: CDR1 MNHEY, CDR2 SMNVEV (reference sequence). CDR3 size: 13 residues. V was cut by 6 bases and J by 2 bases, with 10 bases left in between. CDR3 nucleotides: TGTGCCAGCAGCCGAGGACAGAACTATGGCTACACCTTC. It is translated as CASSRGQNYGYTF.

The chain recombines TRBV6-1 with TRBJ1-2, with D perhaps TRBD1 (6 bases). This CDR3 comprises 15 residues. Per germline, CDR1 MNHNS and CDR2 SASEGT. V was clipped by 2 bases and J by 4 bases, with 14 bases between them. The CDR3 region has the DNA TGTGCCAGCAGTGAATCTGGGCAGGGGAGCTATGGCTACACCTTC. Residues: CASSESGQGSYGYTF.

The rearrangement uses TRBV11-1 and TRBJ1-2; no reliable D call. The germline CDR1 and CDR2 sequences are SGHAT and FQDESV (reference sequence). Trimming pared 3 bases from V and 8 bases from J, leaving 13 bases between. The CDR3 length is 13 residues. Here the CDR3 reads CASSFSFNGGYTF. The CDR3, as DNA: TGTGCCAGCAGCTTTAGCTTCAACGGCGGCTACACCTTC.

In this sample, this clone turned up once. This chain uses TRBV3-1 (or the pseudogene TRBV3-2) with TRBJ2-1; TRBD1 might be the D (6 bases). V lost 2 bases to trimming and J lost 8 bases, with 10 bases between them. This CDR3 has 13 residues. Germline V gives CDR1 LGHDT, CDR2 YNNKEL (reference sequence). CDR3 DNA sequence: TGTGCCAGCAGCCAATGGGGGCCGGATGAGCAGTTCTTC. Translating gives CASSQWGPDEQFF.

The chain recombines TRBV6-2 or TRBV6-3 with TRBJ1-4; D not certain. V was clipped by 3 bases and J by 6 bases, with 8 bases between them. In germline, CDR1 is MNHEY, CDR2 SVGEGT. This CDR3 region has 13 residues. CDR3 region: CASSYLSDEKLFF. In nucleotides, the CDR3 is TGTGCCAGCAGTTATCTCAGTGATGAAAAACTGTTTTTT.

The chain is built from TRBV11-2 and TRBJ2-3; 7 nucleotides agree with TRBD1. The CDR3 is 15 amino acids. The ends lost 0 bases at V and 9 bases at J; junction bases unmatched: 9. Germline CDR1 is SGHAT and CDR2 is FQNNGV. The CDR3 region is CASSLDRRQGTTQYF. CDR3 coding DNA: TGTGCCAGCAGCTTAGATCGGAGACAGGGAACCACGCAGTATTTT.

CDR3 nucleotides: TGCGCCAGCAGCTTGGGCAGGGGCTCCCCTAACTTTGGTGAGCAGTACTTC. Amino acid sequence: CASSLGRGSPNFGEQYF. The V and J genes are TRBV5-1 and TRBJ2-7, with D possibly matching TRBD1 (6 bases). CDR3 length equals 17 residues. Germline CDR1 is SGHRS and CDR2 is YFSETQ. V was cut by 0 bases and J by 7 bases, with 23 bases left in between.

This sequence joins TRBV12-3 or TRBV12-4 and TRBJ2-7, with D uncertain. The CDR3 has 13 amino acids. Between the trimmed V and J ends, which lost 3 bases and 4 bases, there was a span of 10 bases. This CDR3 is CASSLAHSYEQYF. CDR3 nucleotides: TGTGCCAGCAGTTTGGCTCACAGTTACGAGCAGTACTTC.